Listed below are T cell receptor beta chains from one sample, sequenced in a study of cytomegalovirus exposure and HLA in healthy donors. TCRdb keeps only in-frame clones here, not all; method: immunoSEQ multiplex PCR. The top ten clones hold about 5.2% of a sample with roughly 65,000 clones, 90% to 95% of them seen once. Sequenced material: PBMCs. The receptors stem from a man younger than 35 in good health and CMV-seropositive. Both conserved end residues are part of each CDR3. Each record gives: clone size, J gene, D gene, V gene, CDR3 DNA, CDR3 protein. D genes are given only for firm matches. Clone sizes are given selectively: once, few, many, or a class where the clone is expanded.

- TRBJ2-6 - TRBV7-2 TGTGCCAGCAGCTTAGACGTGACAAGCGTCCTGACTTTC CASSLDVTSVLTF
- TRBJ2-5 - TRBV4-1 TGCGCCAGCAGCCAAGAACGAGCACTCCAAGAGACCCAGTACTTC CASSQERALQETQYF
- TRBJ1-2 - TRBV21-1 TGTGCCAGCAGCAAGGGCAGGGTTAACTATGGCTACACCTTC CASSKGRVNYGYTF
- TRBJ1-1 - TRBV7-8 TGTGCCAGCAGCTTAGAGACAAGCACTGAAGCTTTCTTT CASSLETSTEAFF
- TRBJ1-1 TRBD1 TRBV5-1 TGCGCCAGCAGCTCACAGGGGGCGGCGAACACTGAAGCTTTCTTT CASSSQGAANTEAFF
- TRBJ2-5 TRBD2 TRBV28 TGTGCCAGCAGGAAGGGACTAGCGGAAGTAGAGACCCAGTACTTC CASRKGLAEVETQYF
- TRBJ1-1 TRBD1 TRBV5-1 TGCGCCAGCACCCCGGGGACAGGGGTTTGGGACACTGAAGCTTTCTTT CASTPGTGVWDTEAFF
- TRBJ2-7 TRBD2 TRBV30 TGTGCCTGGAGTGTAGGCGGGAGCTCCTACGAGCAGTACTTC CAWSVGGSSYEQYF
- TRBJ2-2 TRBD1 TRBV30 TGTGCCTGGAGTGGGACAGGGATGAACACCGGGGAGCTGTTTTTT CAWSGTGMNTGELFF
few TRBJ1-5 - TRBV7-9 TGTGCCAGCAGCTTAGGAACAGGGAGGGCGGAACAGCCCCAGCATTTT CASSLGTGRAEQPQHF
- TRBJ2-1 - TRBV11-2 TGTGCCAGCAGCCATATAGTCGGGAGTAGCTCCTACAATGAGCAGTTCTTC CASSHIVGSSSYNEQFF
- TRBJ2-5 - TRBV9 TGTGCCAGCAGCGTAGATCCAGGGTCTGAGACCCAGTACTTC CASSVDPGSETQYF
- TRBJ2-1 TRBD2 TRBV5-1 TGCGCCAGCAGCTTTAGCGGGAGCATCTACAGTGAGCAGTTCTTC CASSFSGSIYSEQFF
once TRBJ1-1 - TRBV13 TGTGCCAGCAGCCCTGAGAACAGTGGGAACACTGAAGCTTTCTTT CASSPENSGNTEAFF
- TRBJ1-1 TRBD1 TRBV10-1 TGCGCCAGCAGTTGGACAGGAAAGGAAGCTTTCTTT CASSWTGKEAFF
- TRBJ2-7 - TRBV27 TGTGCCACTGCGAGCGGGTTAGCCTACGAGCAGTACTTC CATASGLAYEQYF
- TRBJ1-1 TRBD1 TRBV5-1 TGCGCCAGCAGCCGCGGGACAGGGGGATCTAGGGGTGAAGCTTTCTTT CASSRGTGGSRGEAFF
- TRBJ1-2 TRBD1 TRBV9 TGTGCCAGCAGCCCCGCAACACCGGGACAGGGGGACTATGGCTACACCTTC CASSPATPGQGDYGYTF
- TRBJ1-5 - TRBV28 TGTGCCAGCAGGCTGCGGGTTTATAGCAATCAGCCCCAGCATTTT CASRLRVYSNQPQHF
- TRBJ1-5 - TRBV30 TGTGCCTGGAGTTTGGGGCAGGGCGGCCAGCCCCAGCATTTT CAWSLGQGGQPQHF
- TRBJ1-5 - TRBV28 TGTGCCAGCAGTTCACCCCGCCTCATGGAGTCCCAGCATTTT CASSSPRLMESQHF
- TRBJ1-3 - TRBV4-1 TGCGCCAGCAGCCAATCCGGGGTAACTGGAAACACCATATATTTT CASSQSGVTGNTIYF
- TRBJ1-4 - TRBV30 TGTGCCTGGGGGGCCTCCTACGGCGAAAAACTGTTTTTT CAWGASYGEKLFF
- TRBJ1-4 TRBD1 TRBV5-1 TGCGCCAGCAGCTTCCCAGGGGGCGAAAAACTGTTTTTT CASSFPGGEKLFF
- TRBJ2-3 TRBD2 TRBV5-1 TGCGCCAGCAGCTTGGTTGGGACTAGCGGGAGTACGTCCACAGATACGCAGTATTTT CASSLVGTSGSTSTDTQYF
- TRBJ2-7 TRBD2 TRBV27 TGTGCCAGCAGCACCGGGACTAGCGGATTATACGAGCAGTACTTC CASSTGTSGLYEQYF
- TRBJ2-1 - TRBV7-9 TGTGCCAGCAGCCTAAAGACAGTCGATGAGCAGTTCTTC CASSLKTVDEQFF
- TRBJ2-1 TRBD2 TRBV10-1 TGCGCCAGCACTCGCGGGAGCTTGGATGAGCAGTTCTTC CASTRGSLDEQFF
- TRBJ1-1 - TRBV5-1 TGCGCCAGCAGCTTGGCCAGGGGAACCGACACTGAAGCTTTCTTT CASSLARGTDTEAFF
few TRBJ2-1 TRBD1 TRBV5-1 TGCGCCAGCAGCATGGGACAGGGGGGATACAATGAGCAGTTCTTC CASSMGQGGYNEQFF
- TRBJ2-5 TRBD2 TRBV9 TGTGCCAGCAGCGTAGGACTAGCGGGAGGGCCGGGAGAGACCCAGTACTTC CASSVGLAGGPGETQYF
- TRBJ2-5 - TRBV19 TGTGCCAGTAGTATAGATGCGGTTTTCCAGGGTATAACAGAGACCCAGTACTTC CASSIDAVFQGITETQYF
- TRBJ2-7 - TRBV7-9 TGTGCCAGCAGCTTAGAGGGCGGGTACGAGCAGTACTTC CASSLEGGYEQYF
- TRBJ2-7 TRBD2 TRBV19 TGTGCCAGTAGTATGCTGACTAGCGGGAGCCCTCGCGAGCAGTACTTC CASSMLTSGSPREQYF
- TRBJ2-5 - TRBV12-5 TGTGCTAGTGGTTTGGCCCGCGGACCGCCGGGGCAAGAGACCCAGTACTTC CASGLARGPPGQETQYF
- TRBJ2-1 TRBD1 TRBV6-6 TGTGCCAGCCTCGGCATGGGACAGGACGACAATGAGCAGTTCTTC CASLGMGQDDNEQFF
- TRBJ1-5 TRBD1 TRBV28 TGTGCCAGCAGTTTACTGGGACAGACCAATCAGCCCCAGCATTTT CASSLLGQTNQPQHF
- TRBJ1-1 - TRBV6-6 TGTGCCAGCAGTTACAGGGGCGGCACTGAAGCTTTCTTT CASSYRGGTEAFF
- TRBJ2-2 TRBD1 TRBV7-9 TGTGCCAGCAGCTTTTCAAGGACAGGGGGTCGGAACACCGGGGAGCTGTTTTTT CASSFSRTGGRNTGELFF
- TRBJ1-1 TRBD1 TRBV4-1 TGCGCCAGCAGCCGTCAGACAGGGTACGATGAAGCTTTCTTT CASSRQTGYDEAFF
- TRBJ2-7 TRBD1 TRBV10-3 TGTGCCATCAGGGGGACAGGGGGACTGTACGAGCAGTACTTC CAIRGTGGLYEQYF
once TRBJ2-3 TRBD2 TRBV9 TGTGCCAGCAGCGTAGTCTCTAGCGGAAAAAACACAGATACGCAGTATTTT CASSVVSSGKNTDTQYF
- TRBJ2-1 TRBD1 TRBV2 TGTGCCAGCAGACTATCAGGGGGCACGGGCTCCTACAATGAGCAGTTCTTC CASRLSGGTGSYNEQFF
- TRBJ2-5 TRBD1 TRBV9 TGTGCCAGCAGCCCGGACAGGGGAAGTGGAGAGACCCAGTACTTC CASSPDRGSGETQYF
- TRBJ2-3 TRBD2 TRBV6-1 TGTGCCAGCAGTGAGGAAGCGGGGCTGCGGGATACGCAGTATTTT CASSEEAGLRDTQYF
- TRBJ1-1 - TRBV27 TGTGCCAGCAGTTTACAGGGGTCGAGGACTGAAGCTTTCTTT CASSLQGSRTEAFF
- TRBJ1-5 - TRBV19 TGTGCCAGTAGTATAGGTACAGGTGGCAATCAGCCCCAGCATTTT CASSIGTGGNQPQHF
- TRBJ2-3 TRBD2 TRBV5-6 TGTGCCAGCAGCGGCGGACTAGCGGGAGGACCAGATACGCAGTATTTT CASSGGLAGGPDTQYF
- TRBJ2-1 TRBD2 TRBV9 TGTGCCAGCAGCGTAACCGGGGGGTACAATGAGCAGTTCTTC CASSVTGGYNEQFF
- TRBJ2-1 - TRBV5-4 TGTGCCAGCGAGCTGCGCAATGAGCAGTTCTTC CASELRNEQFF
- TRBJ2-7 TRBD2 TRBV10-3 TGTGCCATCAGTGGCCCTAGAGCGGGAGGGCCCGAGCAGTACTTC CAISGPRAGGPEQYF
- TRBJ1-4 TRBD1 TRBV7-2 TGTGCCAGCAGCTTCTCCGACAGGGTCAGGGAAAAACTGTTTTTT CASSFSDRVREKLFF
- TRBJ2-2 TRBD2 TRBV7-9 TGTGCCAGCAGCTTAGATCCGGGGGGGAACACCGGGGAGCTGTTTTTT CASSLDPGGNTGELFF
- TRBJ1-1 - TRBV5-6 TGTGCCAGCAGCTTGACAGGGGAAGCTTTCTTT CASSLTGEAFF
- TRBJ2-7 TRBD2 TRBV7-9 TGTGCCAGCAGCCAACCACTAGCGGGAGGGCACGAGCAGTACTTC CASSQPLAGGHEQYF
- TRBJ1-1 - TRBV10-1 TGCGCCAGCAGTGAGTCCACACCGAACACTGAAGCTTTCTTT CASSESTPNTEAFF
- TRBJ2-3 TRBD1 TRBV5-8 TGTGCCAGCAGCTTGGCTCTCAGGACAGGGGAGAGGAACACAGATACGCAGTATTTT CASSLALRTGERNTDTQYF